The 18 T cell receptor beta chains reported below all come from one sample, sequenced in a study of regulatory T cells in long-lasting Graves disease. Specified time point: newly diagnosed GD, antithyroid drugs for less than 3 months. Extracted PBMC RNA gave rise to the TCR library. Arm-PCR with iRepertoire HTBI primers amplified the CDR3 regions for these TCR beta libraries. A single record per CDR3 protein comes from TCRdb applying MiXCR to the multiplex PCR reads. The sample yields about 540,000 distinct CDR3 sequences, approximately 13% seen once. The same sample was also used in a study of T cells in Graves' hyperthyroidism and ophthalmopathy.

The source material was peripheral blood mononuclear cells (PBMCs), sampled at new diagnosis, from a patient treated with antithyroid drugs. These receptors originate from a young man with Graves disease.

This clonotype has at least ten counts. The rearrangement uses TRBV2 and TRBJ2-1; D is unresolved. There are 13 residues in the CDR3. The germline V gene has CDR1 SNHLY and CDR2 FYNNEI. Trimming took 4 bases from V and 6 from J, leaving 10 bases between them. CDR3 sequence reads: CASSGAWSNEQFF. The CDR3 DNA is TGTGCCAGCAGTGGGGCTTGGAGCAATGAGCAGTTCTTC.

The chain joins TRBV20-1 to TRBJ2-1; D is ambiguous. V lost 0 bases to trimming and J lost 7 bases, with 13 bases between them. This CDR3 is 14 amino acids long. CDR1 DFQATT and CDR2 SNEGSKA come from the germline V gene (reference sequence). The CDR3 region has the DNA TGCAGTGCTAGAGAGCCCACCGTCTTGAATGAGCAGTTCTTC. Its translation: CSAREPTVLNEQFF.

In its sample, this clonotype was seen many times. The chain has TRBV2 and TRBJ2-2; D might be TRBD2 (5 bases). The CDR3 runs 14 residues. The germline V gene has CDR1 SNHLY and CDR2 FYNNEI. The germline V and J ends were trimmed by 8 bases and 5 bases, with 15 bases remaining between them. CDR3 nucleotide sequence: TGTGCCAGCGTCGGCAGAGGGATAACCGGGGAGCTGTTTTTT. Its protein is CASVGRGITGELFF.

This clonotype was detected only once. The chain links TRBV10-2 to TRBJ2-3, with 12 nucleotides matching TRBD2. This CDR3 contains 18 residues. From germline, CDR1 is WSHSY and CDR2 SAAADI. V lost 7 bases and J lost 6; bases outside the gene matches: 17. CDR3 sequence reads: CASTGKTSGRGGFDTQYF. In DNA, the CDR3 is TGCGCCAGCACCGGAAAGACTAGCGGGAGAGGGGGCTTTGATACGCAGTATTTT.

The chain is built from TRBV5-8 and TRBJ2-2; D ambiguous. Trimming shortened V by 4 bases and J by 7 bases, and 14 bases separated the two germline ends. The germline gives CDR1 SGHTS, CDR2 YDEGEE. This CDR3 is built from 14 residues. For the CDR3, the DNA is TGTGCCAGCAGCAACAACTCGATTCACGGGGAGCTGTTTTTT. This translates into CASSNNSIHGELFF.

The J gene is TRBJ2-3, the V gene TRBV12-3 or TRBV12-4; D unclear. The CDR3 sequence is 11 residues long. Deletions cut 11 bases from V and 1 base from J, with 7 bases between. Here the CDR3 reads CAGYRTDTQYF. CDR3 DNA: TGTGCCGGCTATCGCACAGATACGCAGTATTTT.

This clonotype has ten or more counts. The genes are TRBV6-5 and TRBJ1-1; D not resolved. V shed 0 bases and J shed 0 bases, with 5 bases lying between them. This CDR3 spans 14 amino acids. The V gene's germline CDR1 is MNHEY and CDR2 SVGAGI. CDR3: CASSYSDVNTEAFF. The CDR3 DNA is TGTGCCAGCAGTTACTCGGACGTGAACACTGAAGCTTTCTTT.

The chain combines TRBV6-1 with TRBJ2-7; perhaps TRBD2 as D (6 bases). Germline V gene lookup returns CDR1 MNHNS and CDR2 SASEGT. This CDR3 is built from 14 residues. V was cut by 6 bases and J by 3 bases, with 15 bases left in between. CDR3 nucleotides: TGTGCCAGCAGGGGGTGGGGGGTGAGCTACGAGCAGTACTTC. Its translation: CASRGWGVSYEQYF.

Notes on this clonotype: Just one base apart from a much larger clone, this may be a read error. V gene TRBV7-9 combines with J gene TRBJ2-1, with D perhaps TRBD1 (5 bases). This CDR3 has 15 amino acids. Per germline, CDR1 SEHNR and CDR2 FQNEAQ (reference sequence). In DNA, the CDR3 is TGTACCAGCAGCTTGGGGCGAGAGACATACAATGAGCAGTTCTTC. Protein: CTSSLGRETYNEQFF.

This clonotype was observed many times. The J gene is TRBJ2-2, the V gene TRBV29-1; no firm D call. In germline, CDR1 is SQVTM, CDR2 ANQGSEA. Trimming removed 7 bases at V and 0 bases at J, with 12 bases between. This CDR3 has 14 residues. The CDR3 bases are TGCAGCGCCCCCAGCGTCGCGAACACCGGGGAGCTGTTTTTT. Its protein is CSAPSVANTGELFF.

This clonotype has at least ten counts. The V and J genes are TRBV29-1 and TRBJ1-2; 9 bases are shared with TRBD1. The V gene's germline CDR1 is SQVTM and CDR2 ANQGSEA. CDR3 length: 13 amino acids. Losses at the gene ends were 4 bases for V and 4 bases for J; bases not matched to a gene: 4. CDR3 nucleotides: TGCAGCGTTGCGACAGGGGGTCTCTATGGCTACACCTTC. As protein: CSVATGGLYGYTF.

This clonotype was counted between two and nine times. The rearrangement joins TRBV11-2 to TRBJ2-6; 8 nucleotides match TRBD1. Germline V CDR1 and CDR2: SGHAT, FQNNGV. This CDR3 region has 18 residues. With 4 bases clipped from V and 4 bases from J, the junction kept 12 bases outside the gene matches. CDR3 region: CASSWTGSFQAGANVLTF. CDR3 coding DNA: TGTGCCAGCAGCTGGACAGGGTCCTTCCAGGCCGGGGCCAACGTCCTGACTTTC.

The chain is built from TRBV20-1 and TRBJ2-5; 11 bases are shared with TRBD2. Trimming took 1 base from V and 4 from J; bases not matched to a gene: 8. Germline CDR1 reads DFQATT; CDR2 reads SNEGSKA (reference sequence). The CDR3 contains 16 residues. CDR3 DNA: TGCAGTGCTAGAGTTACTAGCGGGAGTAGAGGAGAGACCCAGTACTTC. It translates to CSARVTSGSRGETQYF.

The V gene is TRBV4-1, the J gene TRBJ2-7; the D is unclear. This CDR3 region has 14 residues. V lost 0 bases and J 2 bases, leaving 8 bases between the germline ends. The germline V gene encodes CDR1 MGHRA and CDR2 YSYEKL. CDR3 in amino acids: CASSQDFSPYEQYF. Written as DNA, the CDR3 is TGCGCCAGCAGCCAAGATTTCAGCCCCTACGAGCAGTACTTC.

This clonotype was detected a few times. The chain recombines TRBV6-1 with TRBJ2-1; 9 bases map to TRBD1. This CDR3 contains 16 residues. J lost 7 bases, V lost 7 bases, and 14 bases had no gene match. The germline CDR1 and CDR2 sequences are MNHNS and SASEGT. In nucleotides, the CDR3 is TGTGCCAGCACCAAAAGGGACAGGGTAGACTGGAATGAGCAGTTCTTC. Protein product: CASTKRDRVDWNEQFF.

The rearrangement links TRBV18 to TRBJ2-3, with D possibly matching TRBD1 (6 bases). The J call may be wrong; the DNA end is better matched by TRBJ2-7. The CDR3 spans 15 residues. Germline V gives CDR1 KGHSH, CDR2 LQKENI. DNA of the CDR3: TGTGCCAGCTCACCGAGGGTCAGGGGATCCTACGAGCAGTACTTC. Translating gives CASSPRVRGSYEQYF.

The chain combines TRBV2 with TRBJ2-2; TRBD2 is a possible D gene (5 bases). The length of the CDR3 is 13 residues. Trimming took off 6 bases at V and 7 bases at J, with 12 bases between the two ends. Germline loops: CDR1 SNHLY, CDR2 FYNNEI. The CDR3 nucleotides read TGTGCCAGCAGAAGTGAGGGAATCGGGGAGCTGTTTTTT. Its protein product is CASRSEGIGELFF.

This clonotype appeared a few times. Since a much larger clone is just one base distant, this may be a read error. The chain employs TRBV7-2 and TRBJ2-3; TRBD2 matches at 11 bases. The end of the DNA aligns better with TRBJ2-1, so the J call may be wrong. Looked up from germline, CDR1 is SGHTA and CDR2 is FQGNSA. There are 14 residues in the CDR3. The CDR3 nucleotides are TGTGCCGGCAGCTTCGGGCTAGCGGGGGGTGAGCAGTTCTTC. It yields the protein CAGSFGLAGGEQFF.